What follows describes a single T cell receptor beta chain. Its antigen is not known. Cells designated naive CD8 were CD45RO-negative and were positively selected for CCR7, with terminally differentiated effector memory CD45RA+ cells excluded. The data belong to a study of shared clonotypes between healthy human individuals. Study-wide findings and caveats: Only blood samples were collected, and tissue repertoires likely differ.

The table came from immunoSEQ multiplex PCR; TCRdb's copy has only in-frame clones and leaves some out. The sample has 550,000 to 750,000 clones; 92% are singletons. The TCR originated in a man younger than 40 in good health. Sequenced material: naive CD8+ T cells sorted from blood.

CDR3 loop: CASSSGQGLGITEAFF. CDR3 nucleotides: TGTGCCAGCAGTTCGGGTCAGGGTCTGGGAATCACTGAAGCTTTCTTT. This chain links TRBV2 with TRBJ1-1; D possibly corresponds to TRBD1 (5 bases). Germline V lookup: CDR1 SNHLY, CDR2 FYNNEI. The V end lost 5 bases, the J end lost 4 bases, and 20 bases lay between the germline ends. CDR3 length: 16 amino acids.